This paragraph reports one T cell receptor beta chain. This CDR3 has 15 residues. The germline V gene encodes CDR1 SGHRS and CDR2 YFSETQ. V was clipped by 0 bases and J by 2 bases; unmatched bases: 3. As handled by the study authors: For nucleated cells, counts were estimated from reference gene primer amplification. The assay was immunoSEQ multiplex PCR, and TCRdb's table has in-frame clones only and misses some. V and J calls and clone size follow that table, whereas D and trimming were derived from the DNA. Of around 180,000 clones in the sample, 70% to 90% were seen once. The data were taken from a study of blood T cell repertoires in COVID-19.

The sequencing sample was made of peripheral blood. The receptor was derived from a man aged 65 to 79 with active or convalescent COVID-19. The gene calls are TRBV5-1 and TRBJ2-7, with 9 bases fitting TRBD2. The CDR3 sequence: CASSLGLAGTYEQYF. CDR3 in DNA: TGCGCCAGCAGCTTGGGGCTAGCGGGGACCTACGAGCAGTACTTC.